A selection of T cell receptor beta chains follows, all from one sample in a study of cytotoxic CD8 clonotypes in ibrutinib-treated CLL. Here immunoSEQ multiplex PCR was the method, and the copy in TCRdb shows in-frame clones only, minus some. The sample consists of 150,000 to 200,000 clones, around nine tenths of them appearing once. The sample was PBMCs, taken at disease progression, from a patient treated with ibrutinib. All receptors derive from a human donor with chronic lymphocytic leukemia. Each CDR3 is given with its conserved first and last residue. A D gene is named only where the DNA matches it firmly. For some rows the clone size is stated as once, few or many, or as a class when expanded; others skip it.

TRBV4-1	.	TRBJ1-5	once	TGCGCCAGCAGCCAAGACACTCGGCAGGGCGGCAATCAGCCCCAGCATTTT	CASSQDTRQGGNQPQHF
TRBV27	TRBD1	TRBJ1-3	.	TGTGCCAGCAGTCGGACAGGGGGCACCATATATTTT	CASSRTGGTIYF
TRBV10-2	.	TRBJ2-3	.	TGCGCCAGCAGTGTGGGGACTAGCACAGATACGCAGTATTTT	CASSVGTSTDTQYF
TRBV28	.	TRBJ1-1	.	TGTGCCAGCAGTTTATCAACAGGGACGAAAGCTTTCTTT	CASSLSTGTKAFF
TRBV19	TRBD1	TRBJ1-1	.	TGTGCCAGTAGTACGCCGACAGGGAGGAACACTGAAGCTTTCTTT	CASSTPTGRNTEAFF
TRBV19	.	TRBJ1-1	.	TGTGCCAGTAGTATAGATCTGAAGGGGCGCGTGACTGAAGCTTTCTTT	CASSIDLKGRVTEAFF
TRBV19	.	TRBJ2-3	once	TGTGCCAGTAGTCCAGGGCAGGGGACGCATTGGGCAGATACGCAGTATTTT	CASSPGQGTHWADTQYF
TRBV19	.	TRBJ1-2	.	TGTGCCAGTAGTATAGATCGACGGGGAGGCGATGGCTACACCTTC	CASSIDRRGGDGYTF
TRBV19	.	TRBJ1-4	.	TGTGCCAGTAGTACAGGGTTTGGGGGTGAAAAACTGTTTTTT	CASSTGFGGEKLFF
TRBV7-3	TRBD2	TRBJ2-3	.	TGTGCCAGCAGCTGGGGACTAGCGGATAGCACAGATACGCAGTATTTT	CASSWGLADSTDTQYF
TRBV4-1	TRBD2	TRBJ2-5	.	TGCGCCAGCAGCCAAGATTGGATAGCGGGAAGGAAGACCCAGTACTTC	CASSQDWIAGRKTQYF
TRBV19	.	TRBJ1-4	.	TGTGCCAGTAGTATAGGAGGAGTCAGGGTTGATGAAAAACTGTTTTTT	CASSIGGVRVDEKLFF
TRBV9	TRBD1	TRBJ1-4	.	TGTGCCAGCAGTTCAAAACAGGGGGCAACTAATGAAAAACTGTTTTTT	CASSSKQGATNEKLFF
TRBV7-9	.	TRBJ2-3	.	TGTGCCAGCAGCTTATTGGCGTCGGGCACAGATACGCAGTATTTT	CASSLLASGTDTQYF
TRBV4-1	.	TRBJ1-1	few	TGCGCCAGCAGCCAAGCCCCCCTTCGACAGACGAACGTGACTGAAGCTTTCTTT	CASSQAPLRQTNVTEAFF
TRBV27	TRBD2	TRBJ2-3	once	TGTGCCAGCAGTTTTTTCGGCGGGAGGGGCACAGATACGCAGTATTTT	CASSFFGGRGTDTQYF
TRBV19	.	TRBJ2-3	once	TGTGCCAGTATGACCGACTGGCGAAGCACAGATACGCAGTATTTT	CASMTDWRSTDTQYF
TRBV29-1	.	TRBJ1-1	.	TGCAGCGGCCTCAGGGAGCACACTGAAGCTTTCTTT	CSGLREHTEAFF
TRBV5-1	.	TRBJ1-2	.	TGCGCCAGCAGCTTGTCTTGGGTTGGAGGATACGATGGCTACACCTTC	CASSLSWVGGYDGYTF
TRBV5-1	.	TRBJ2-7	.	TGCGCCAGCAGCTTGGGTGGGACCCGGTTGAGCGAGCAGTACTTC	CASSLGGTRLSEQYF
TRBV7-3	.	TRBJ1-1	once	TGTGCCAGCAGTTTAGGGGGGCGCGACACTGAAGCTTTCTTT	CASSLGGRDTEAFF
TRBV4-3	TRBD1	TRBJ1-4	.	TGCGCCAGCAGCCAAGATTTCAGGACAGGGGATGGGACTAATGAAAAACTGTTTTTT	CASSQDFRTGDGTNEKLFF